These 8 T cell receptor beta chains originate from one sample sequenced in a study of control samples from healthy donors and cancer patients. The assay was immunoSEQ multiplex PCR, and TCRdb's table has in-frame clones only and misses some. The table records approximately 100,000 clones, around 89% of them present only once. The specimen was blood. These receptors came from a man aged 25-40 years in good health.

CDR3 sequence (DNA): TGTGCCAGCAGCCAGGAACTGCATTCCTACGAGCAGTACGTC. This codes for CASSQELHSYEQYV. The chain combines TRBV4-2 with TRBJ2-7; D is uncertain. The germline V gene has CDR1 LGHNA and CDR2 YNFKEQ. The CDR3 has 14 residues. The V and J ends lost 3 bases and 1 base respectively, with 10 bases between them.

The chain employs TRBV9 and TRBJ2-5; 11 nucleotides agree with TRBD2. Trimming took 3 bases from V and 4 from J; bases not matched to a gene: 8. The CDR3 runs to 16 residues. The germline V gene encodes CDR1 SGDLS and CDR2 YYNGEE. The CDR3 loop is CASSEPGTSGRETQYF. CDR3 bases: TGTGCCAGCAGCGAACCCGGGACTAGCGGCCGAGAGACCCAGTACTTC.

The CDR3 sequence is CAWSSGAEAFF. Written as DNA, the CDR3 is TGTGCCTGGAGTAGTGGGGCTGAAGCTTTCTTT. The chain uses TRBV30 and TRBJ1-1; D unresolved. Germline assignment: CDR1 GTSNPN and CDR2 SVGIG (reference sequence). This CDR3 comprises 11 residues. Trimming shortened V by 2 bases and J by 6 bases, and 7 bases separated the two germline ends. Using reference TRBV30 and TRBJ1-1 for the parts outside the CDR3, the full variable domain is SQTIHQWPATLVQPVGSPLSLECTVEGTSNPNLYWYRQAAGRGLQLLFYSVGIGQISSEVPQNLSASRPQDRQFILSSKKLLLSDSGFYLCAWSSGAEAFFGQGTRLTVV.

The CDR3, as DNA: TGTGCCAGCAGCCTATACAGGGGGAATGGCTACACCTTC. Its translation: CASSLYRGNGYTF. The J gene is TRBJ1-2, the V gene TRBV12-3 or TRBV12-4; 8 bases map to TRBD1. After removal of 6 bases from V and 6 bases from J, the junction contained 6 bases not matched to a gene. The CDR3 has 13 amino acids.

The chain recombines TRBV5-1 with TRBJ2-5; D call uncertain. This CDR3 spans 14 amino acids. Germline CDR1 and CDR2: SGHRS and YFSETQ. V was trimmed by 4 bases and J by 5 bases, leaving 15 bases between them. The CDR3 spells CASSQGPTEETQYF. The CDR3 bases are TGCGCCAGCAGCCAAGGACCGACGGAGGAGACCCAGTACTTC.

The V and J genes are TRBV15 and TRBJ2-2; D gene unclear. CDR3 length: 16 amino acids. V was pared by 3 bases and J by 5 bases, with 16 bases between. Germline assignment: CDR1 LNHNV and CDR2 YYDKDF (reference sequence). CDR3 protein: CATSSSSWISTGELFF. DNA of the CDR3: TGTGCCACCAGCAGCTCTTCATGGATATCTACCGGGGAGCTGTTTTTT.

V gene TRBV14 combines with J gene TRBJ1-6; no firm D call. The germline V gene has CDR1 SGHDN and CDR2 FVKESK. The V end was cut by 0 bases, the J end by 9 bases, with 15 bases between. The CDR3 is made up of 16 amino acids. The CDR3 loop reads CASSQDLTGFLSPLHF. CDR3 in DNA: TGTGCCAGCAGCCAAGATTTAACGGGGTTTCTTTCACCCCTCCACTTT.

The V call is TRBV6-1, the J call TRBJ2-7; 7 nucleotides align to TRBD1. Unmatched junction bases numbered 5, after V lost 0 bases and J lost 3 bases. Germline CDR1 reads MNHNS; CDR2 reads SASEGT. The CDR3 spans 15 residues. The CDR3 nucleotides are TGTGCCAGCAGTGAAGCTTATTCAGGGGGCTACGAGCAGTACTTC. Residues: CASSEAYSGGYEQYF.